This TCR beta chain is from a study of CD8+ T cells in alopecia areata. Background on the study: Tofacitinib continued for 6 to 18 months and was then withheld for 6 months. Notes on the study in general: Among patients, TCR sharing was less clear than in mice, a difference possibly due in part to HLA diversity in the patient population. Numerous expanded lesional clones remained in scalp and blood during tofacitinib. The study found higher clonality in lesional than normal scalp, especially in alopecia totalis/universalis.

Noted treatment: oral pan-JAK inhibitor, 5-10 mg twice daily. RNA was isolated and reverse transcribed to cDNA, the sequencing template. Profiling relied on immunoSEQ multiplex PCR, and the TCRdb table lists in-frame clones only, not all of them. Of over 150,000 clones listed, roughly 50% were seen once; the top ten hold approximately 10%. Comments on this clone: The antigen is not known.

This CDR3 is 13 amino acids long. Trimming removed 6 bases at V and 0 bases at J, with 6 bases between. From germline, CDR1 is MNHEY and CDR2 SVGAGI. The V gene is TRBV6-5, the J gene TRBJ1-5; D is ambiguous. The sequence derives from a human donor with alopecia areata. The material was CD8+ T cells sorted from blood, obtained at week 24, from a patient treated with tofacitinib. CDR3 sequence: CASRENSNQPQHF. CDR3 nucleotide sequence: TGTGCCAGCAGAGAGAATAGCAATCAGCCCCAGCATTTT.